This paragraph covers one T cell receptor (beta chain) sequence. This record belongs to a study of cytomegalovirus exposure and HLA in healthy donors. The overall study: Early released data had approximately 86 million unique TCRs, all coming from HLA-typed donors.

PCR primers comprised 60 Vbeta and 13 Jbeta primers. The assay was immunoSEQ multiplex PCR, and TCRdb's table has in-frame clones only and misses some. Here the sample table reports fewer than 150,000 clones. In germline, CDR1 is MNHEY, CDR2 SMNVEV (reference sequence). There are 13 residues in the CDR3. V was pared by 7 bases and J by 8 bases, with 12 bases between. The sample consisted of PBMCs. The chain uses TRBV27 and TRBJ1-6; perhaps TRBD1 as D (6 bases). The TCR was taken from a man aged 35 to 55 in good health and CMV-seronegative. The CDR3 sequence: CASKGGLHSPLHF. CDR3 coding DNA: TGTGCCAGCAAGGGGGGGTTACATTCACCCCTCCACTTT.